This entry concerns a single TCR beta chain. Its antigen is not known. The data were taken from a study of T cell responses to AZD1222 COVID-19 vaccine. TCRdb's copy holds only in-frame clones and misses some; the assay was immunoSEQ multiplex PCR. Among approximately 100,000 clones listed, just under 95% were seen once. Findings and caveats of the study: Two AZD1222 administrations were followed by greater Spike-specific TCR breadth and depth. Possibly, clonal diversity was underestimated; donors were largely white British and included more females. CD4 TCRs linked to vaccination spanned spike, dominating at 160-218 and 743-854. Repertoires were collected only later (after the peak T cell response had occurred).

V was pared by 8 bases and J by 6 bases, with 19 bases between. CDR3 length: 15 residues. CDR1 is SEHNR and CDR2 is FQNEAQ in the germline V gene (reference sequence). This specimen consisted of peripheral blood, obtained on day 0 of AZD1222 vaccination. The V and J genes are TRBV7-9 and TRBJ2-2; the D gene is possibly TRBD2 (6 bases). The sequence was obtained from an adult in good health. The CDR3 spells CASLIAGRGAGELFF. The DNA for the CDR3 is TGTGCCAGCCTAATCGCCGGGAGAGGCGCCGGGGAGCTGTTTTTT.